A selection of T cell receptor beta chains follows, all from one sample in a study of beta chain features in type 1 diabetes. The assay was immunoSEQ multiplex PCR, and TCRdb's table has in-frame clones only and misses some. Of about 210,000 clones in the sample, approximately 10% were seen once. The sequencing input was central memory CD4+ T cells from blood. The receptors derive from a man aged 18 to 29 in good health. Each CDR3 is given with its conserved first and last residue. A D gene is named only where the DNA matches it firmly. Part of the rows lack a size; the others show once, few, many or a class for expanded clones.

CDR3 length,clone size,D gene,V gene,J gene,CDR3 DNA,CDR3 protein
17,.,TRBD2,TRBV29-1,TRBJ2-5,TGCAGCGTCGCTGGGACTAGCGGGAGGACGGGTCGGGAGACCCAGTACTTC,CSVAGTSGRTGRETQYF
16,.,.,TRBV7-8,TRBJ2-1,TGTGCCAGCAGCTTAGGCCGGGACGGACGATACAATGAGCAGTTCTTC,CASSLGRDGRYNEQFF
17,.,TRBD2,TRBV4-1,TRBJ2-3,TGCGCCAGCAGCCGTGGTATAGCGGGAGGTTATGCAGATACGCAGTATTTT,CASSRGIAGGYADTQYF
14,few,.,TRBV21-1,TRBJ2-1,TGTGCCAGCAGCGTCATGACTGGTGACAATGAGCAGTTCTTC,CASSVMTGDNEQFF
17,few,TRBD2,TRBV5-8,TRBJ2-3,TGTGCCAGCAGACCTACCATAGCGGGAGGGCGCACAGATACGCAGTATTTT,CASRPTIAGGRTDTQYF
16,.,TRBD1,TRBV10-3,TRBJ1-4,TGTGCCATCGGACAGGAAGGGGTGGCAACTAATGAAAAACTGTTTTTT,CAIGQEGVATNEKLFF
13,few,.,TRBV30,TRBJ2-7,TGTGCCTGGGACCACAGACTTGGGTACGAGCAGTACTTC,CAWDHRLGYEQYF
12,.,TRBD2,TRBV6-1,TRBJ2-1,TGTGCCAGTACTAGCGGGGACAATGAGCAGTTCTTC,CASTSGDNEQFF
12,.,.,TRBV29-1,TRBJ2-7,TGCAGCGTTAAGGACAACTCCTACGAGCAGTACTTC,CSVKDNSYEQYF
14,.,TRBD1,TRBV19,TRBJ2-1,TGTGCCAGTAGTACCCGACAGGGGGCCAATGAGCAGTTCTTC,CASSTRQGANEQFF
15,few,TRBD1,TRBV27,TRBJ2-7,TGTGCCAGCAATTCCTGGACAGGGTCCAACTACGAGCAGTACTTC,CASNSWTGSNYEQYF
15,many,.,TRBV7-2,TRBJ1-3,TGTGCCAGCAGCTTAAGTCCAAGCTCTGGAAACACCATATATTTT,CASSLSPSSGNTIYF
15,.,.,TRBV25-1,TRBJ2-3,TGTGCCAGCAGTGTATTGGGGTCGGGCACAGATACGCAGTATTTT,CASSVLGSGTDTQYF
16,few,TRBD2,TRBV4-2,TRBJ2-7,TGTGCCAGCAGCCAACTTCTAGCGGGAGGGACCTACGAGCAGTACTTC,CASSQLLAGGTYEQYF
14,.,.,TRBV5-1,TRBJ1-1,TGCGCCAGCAGCGTACAGGGTGGTAACACTGAAGCTTTCTTT,CASSVQGGNTEAFF
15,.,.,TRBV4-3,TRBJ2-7,TGCGCCAGCAGCCAGACCGCCAGGAGTACCTACGAGCAGTACTTC,CASSQTARSTYEQYF
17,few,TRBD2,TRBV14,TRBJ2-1,TGTGCCAGCAGCCAAGATCTAGGGCTAGCGGGAGGGCCAGCGCAGTTCTTC,CASSQDLGLAGGPAQFF
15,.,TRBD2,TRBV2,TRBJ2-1,TGTGCCAGCACCCCGTCGGGCGGGAGTTACAATGAGCAGTTCTTC,CASTPSGGSYNEQFF
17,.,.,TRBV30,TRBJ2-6,TGTGCCTGGAACCCTTACGGGGGAGTCTCTGGGGCCAACGTCCTGACTTTC,CAWNPYGGVSGANVLTF
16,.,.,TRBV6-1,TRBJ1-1,TGTGCCAGCAGTGACGGTAGATGGGATCTGGGCCCTGAAGCTTTCTTT,CASSDGRWDLGPEAFF
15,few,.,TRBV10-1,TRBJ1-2,TGCGCCAGCAGTGGACGGACGGACGGCGGCTATGGCTACACCTTC,CASSGRTDGGYGYTF
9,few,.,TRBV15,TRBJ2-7,TGTGCCACCCCCGTAGGGCAGTACTTC,CATPVGQYF
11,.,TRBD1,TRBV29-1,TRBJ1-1,TGCAGCGGAGACAGGGTCGCTGAAGCTTTCTTT,CSGDRVAEAFF
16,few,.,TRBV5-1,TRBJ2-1,TGCGCCAGCAGCTTGGCCGAAAGGGCCGCAGGCAATGAGCAGTTCTTC,CASSLAERAAGNEQFF
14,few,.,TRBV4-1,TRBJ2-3,TGCGCCAGCAGCCGGACGGGTAGCACAGATACGCAGTATTTT,CASSRTGSTDTQYF
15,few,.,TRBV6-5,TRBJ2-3,TGTGCCAGCAGTTACGTCCCAGAATCGCAGGATACGCAGTATTTT,CASSYVPESQDTQYF
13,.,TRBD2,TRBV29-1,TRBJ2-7,TGCAGCGTTGAAGGCCTAGCGGGAGGCGAGCAGTACTTC,CSVEGLAGGEQYF
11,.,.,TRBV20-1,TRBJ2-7,TGCAGTGCTGGAATGTTGGGGGTAGGGGACTTC,CSAGMLGVGDF
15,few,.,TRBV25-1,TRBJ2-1,TGTGCCAGCAGTTTGGAACGGAGCGTCTACAATGAGCAGTTCTTC,CASSLERSVYNEQFF
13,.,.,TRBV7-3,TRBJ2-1,TGTGCCAGCAGCTCCCGGCCTCGGAATGAGCAGTTCTTC,CASSSRPRNEQFF
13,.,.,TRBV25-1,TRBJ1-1,TGTGCCAGCGTGGGACCGACGAACACTGAAGCTTTCTTT,CASVGPTNTEAFF
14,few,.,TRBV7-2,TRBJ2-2,TGTGCCAGCAGCACCTACAGGGCGGCCGGGGAGCTGTTTTTT,CASSTYRAAGELFF
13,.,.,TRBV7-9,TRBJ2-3,TGTGCCAGCAGCTTGAATAGCGCGGATACGCAGTATTTT,CASSLNSADTQYF
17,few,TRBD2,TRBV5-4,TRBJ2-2,TGTGCCAGCAGCGGCGGGACTAGCGGGATGAACACCGGGGAGCTGTTTTTT,CASSGGTSGMNTGELFF
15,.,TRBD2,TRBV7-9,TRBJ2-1,TGTGCCAGCAGCTCAGACCTAGCGGGAGGAGGGGAGCAGTTCTTC,CASSSDLAGGGEQFF
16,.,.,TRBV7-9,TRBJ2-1,TGTGCCAGCAGGCCCCTGAGGGGGGCTCGATACAATGAGCAGTTCTTC,CASRPLRGARYNEQFF
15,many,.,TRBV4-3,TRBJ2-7,TGCGCCAGCAGCCAAGACACGCAAACTTCCTACGAGCAGTACTTC,CASSQDTQTSYEQYF
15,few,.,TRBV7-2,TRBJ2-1,TGTGCCAGCAGCTTCAGGCGGGACTCCTACAATGAGCAGTTCTTC,CASSFRRDSYNEQFF
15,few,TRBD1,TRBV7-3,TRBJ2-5,TGTGCCAGCAGCTTAGTTGGGGACAGGGGAGAGACCCAGTACTTC,CASSLVGDRGETQYF
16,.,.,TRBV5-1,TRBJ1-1,TGCGCCAGCAGCCCCGGGACCGGGTCCCCGTCGACTGAAGCTTTCTTT,CASSPGTGSPSTEAFF
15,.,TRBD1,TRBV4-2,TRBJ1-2,TGTGCCAGCAGCCTCCGGACAGGGTTAAGCTATGGCTACACCTTC,CASSLRTGLSYGYTF
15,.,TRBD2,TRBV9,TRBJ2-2,TGTGCCAGCAGCGTAGTGGCGGGAGAGGCCGGGGAGCTGTTTTTT,CASSVVAGEAGELFF
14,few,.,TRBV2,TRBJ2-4,TGTGCCAGCACCGTAGAGCGGACAAAAAACATTCAGTACTTC,CASTVERTKNIQYF
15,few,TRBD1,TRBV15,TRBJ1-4,TGTGCCACCGGCGAGGGTGACAGGGAAAGTGGAAAACTGTTTTTT,CATGEGDRESGKLFF
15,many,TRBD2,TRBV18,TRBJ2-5,TGTGCCAGCTCACCGAGGACTAGCGGGAGAGAGACCCAGTACTTC,CASSPRTSGRETQYF
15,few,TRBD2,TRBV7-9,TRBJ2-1,TGTGCCAGCAGCCCTAGCGGGACTAGGAACAATGAGCAGTTCTTC,CASSPSGTRNNEQFF
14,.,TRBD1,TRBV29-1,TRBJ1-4,TGCAGCGTTTGGACAGGGGGCAGTGGCGAAAAACTGTTTTTT,CSVWTGGSGEKLFF
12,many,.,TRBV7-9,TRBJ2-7,TGTGCCAGCAGCTTAGTCATCCGCGAGCAGTACTTC,CASSLVIREQYF